This T cell receptor (beta chain) was obtained from a study of blood T cell repertoires in COVID-19. This CDR3 is 11 amino acids long. Germline-derived CDR1 and CDR2 are DFQATT and SNEGSKA (reference sequence). V was shortened by 6 bases and J by 8 bases, with 10 bases between the two germline ends. Under the authors' procedure: For nucleated cells, counts were estimated from reference gene primer amplification. Libraries were prepared by immunoSEQ multiplex PCR; TCRdb keeps only in-frame clonotypes and omits some of them. D and trimming come from the DNA, and the V and J calls and clone size come from that table. The sample holds 45,000 to 50,000 clones, about 90% seen once.

This sequence joins TRBV20-1 and TRBJ2-2; D ambiguous. The sample comprised peripheral blood. This clonotype was sampled from a human donor in a cohort sampled during active COVID-19. The CDR3 DNA sequence: TGCAGTGCCCCAGAGCGTGGGGAGCTGTTTTTT. Its protein product is CSAPERGELFF.